Shown below are 14 T cell receptor beta chains from a single sample sequenced in a study of blood T cell dynamics during melanoma immunotherapy. The time point was: pre-treatment baseline. Profiled with immunoSEQ multiplex PCR; TCRdb holds only in-frame clones, not every one. The sample has approximately 9,500 clones, around 90% seen once; the top ten hold around 9.1%. Here the sequenced sample was blood, taken from a patient treated with checkpoint blockade. Receptor source: a human donor with melanoma.

This clone was counted once. The rearrangement joins TRBV6-1 to TRBJ2-3, with D possibly being TRBD1 (5 bases). The V gene lost 6 bases and the J gene lost 4 bases, with 11 bases spanning the gap. Germline-derived CDR1 and CDR2 are MNHNS and SASEGT. CDR3 length equals 13 residues. CDR3 amino acids: CASSRRQSDTQYF. For the CDR3, the DNA is TGTGCCAGCAGCCGGAGACAGTCAGATACGCAGTATTTT.

The genes are TRBV15 and TRBJ2-5, with 8 bases lining up with TRBD2. The germline CDR1 and CDR2 sequences are LNHNV and YYDKDF (reference sequence). The CDR3 contains 13 residues. V lost 8 bases, J lost 5 bases, and 7 bases stayed unmatched. CDR3 protein: CATGGRPRETQYF. As DNA, the CDR3 is TGTGCCACCGGCGGGAGGCCGCGGGAGACCCAGTACTTC.

This chain uses TRBV10-2 with TRBJ1-1; no firm D call. Trimming cost V 6 bases and J 1 base, with 6 bases left between them. The germline V gene encodes CDR1 WSHSY and CDR2 SAAADI. The CDR3 covers 12 residues. CDR3 DNA sequence: TGCGCCAGCAGACTCAGGAACACTGAAGCTTTCTTT. It yields the protein CASRLRNTEAFF.

This clone was observed once. The chain links TRBV6-1 to TRBJ2-1; D is uncertain. The CDR3 is made up of 15 amino acids. From germline, CDR1 is MNHNS and CDR2 SASEGT. V was pared by 6 bases and J by 0 bases, with 12 bases between. The CDR3 protein is CASSSGPSSYNEQFF. Here the CDR3 DNA reads TGTGCCAGCAGCTCCGGGCCGAGCTCCTACAATGAGCAGTTCTTC.

The chain joins TRBV6-5 to TRBJ1-1; no clear D. Germline CDR1 reads MNHEY; CDR2 reads SVGAGI. Trimming removed 5 bases at V and 4 bases at J, with 14 bases between. The length of the CDR3 is 14 residues. This chain's CDR3 is CASSQADRRTEAFF. CDR3 bases: TGTGCCAGCAGTCAAGCGGACCGACGCACTGAAGCTTTCTTT.

The chain combines TRBV19 with TRBJ1-6; TRBD1 matches 9 bases. V shed 8 bases and J 7 bases; nucleotides not matched to a gene: 3. CDR1 and CDR2 from the germline V gene are LNHDA and SQIVND (reference sequence). The CDR3 runs to 13 residues. The CDR3 DNA reads as TGTGCCAGTGGGGACAGGGAAAATTCACCCCTCCACTTT. As protein: CASGDRENSPLHF.

This rearrangement joins TRBV30 to TRBJ2-2, with D tentatively TRBD1 or TRBD2 (6 bases each). Germline V gene sequence: CDR1 GTSNPN, CDR2 SVGIG (reference sequence). CDR3 length: 16 residues. V lost 0 bases to trimming and J lost 0 bases, with 11 bases between them. CDR3 region: CAWSVHGGPNTGELFF. DNA for the CDR3: TGTGCCTGGAGTGTACACGGGGGCCCGAACACCGGGGAGCTGTTTTTT. The full variable domain, in which reference TRBV30 and TRBJ2-2 provide the parts outside the CDR3, is SQTIHQWPATLVQPVGSPLSLECTVEGTSNPNLYWYRQAAGRGLQLLFYSVGIGQISSEVPQNLSASRPQDRQFILSSKKLLLSDSGFYLCAWSVHGGPNTGELFFGEGSRLTVL.

V usage is TRBV29-1 and J usage is TRBJ2-4; D gene unclear. Trimming took off 6 bases at V and 8 bases at J, with 8 bases between the two ends. Germline CDR1 reads SQVTM; CDR2 reads ANQGSEA. The CDR3 spans 10 residues. Written as DNA, the CDR3 is TGCAGCGTACTGTGGGACATTCAGTACTTC. Translated, it gives CSVLWDIQYF.

The rearrangement uses TRBV6-1 and TRBJ2-5; D is tentatively TRBD1 or TRBD2 (5 bases each). V lost 3 bases and J lost 5, with 19 bases in between. Germline CDR1 and CDR2: MNHNS and SASEGT. The CDR3 loop spans 16 amino acids. This chain's CDR3 is CASSEGTTPRRETQYF. The CDR3 DNA is TGTGCCAGCAGTGAGGGGACGACCCCCCGACGGGAGACCCAGTACTTC.

V gene TRBV5-1 combines with J gene TRBJ1-2; the D gene is possibly TRBD1 (5 bases). Looked up from germline, CDR1 is SGHRS and CDR2 is YFSETQ. V was shortened by 3 bases and J by 1 base, with 7 bases between the two germline ends. The CDR3 spans 13 residues. The CDR3 DNA follows: TGCGCCAGCAGCTCGGGGGGTAACTATGGCTACACCTTC. It encodes CASSSGGNYGYTF.

The J gene is TRBJ2-7, the V gene TRBV7-2; 13 bases are a match to TRBD2. V trimming: 5 bases; J trimming: 4 bases; junction bases outside the gene matches: 11. Per germline, CDR1 SGHTA and CDR2 FQGNSA. The CDR3 consists of 17 residues. The CDR3 reads CASSPSGTSGILYEQYV. In nucleotides, the CDR3 is TGTGCCAGCAGCCCCTCCGGGACTAGCGGGATCCTTTACGAGCAGTACGTC.

The gene calls are TRBV15 and TRBJ2-5; D uncertain. The CDR3 spans 14 residues. Per the germline V gene, CDR1 is LNHNV and CDR2 is YYDKDF (reference sequence). The V end lost 1 base, the J end lost 3 bases, and 9 bases lay between the germline ends. The CDR3 spells CATSRGLLKETQYF. CDR3 in DNA: TGTGCCACCAGCAGAGGGCTACTAAAAGAGACCCAGTACTTC.

V gene TRBV10-3 combines with J gene TRBJ2-1, with 7 nucleotides matching TRBD2. The J segment lost 0 bases and the V segment lost 4 bases, leaving 3 bases of the junction unmatched. Per germline, CDR1 ENHRY and CDR2 SYGVKD. This CDR3 comprises 15 residues. CDR3 residues: CAISGGGISYNEQFF. The CDR3, as DNA: TGTGCCATCAGTGGGGGGGGTATCTCCTACAATGAGCAGTTCTTC.

This clone has a single count. The V and J genes are TRBV6-5 and TRBJ2-1; D unresolved. Trimming removed 2 bases at V and 9 bases at J, with 5 bases between. The CDR3 has 11 residues. Germline V gives CDR1 MNHEY, CDR2 SVGAGI. The CDR3 loop is CASSYDGEQFF. CDR3 sequence (DNA): TGTGCCAGCAGTTACGACGGTGAGCAGTTCTTC.